This TCR beta chain was recorded in a study of CD8 T cells in Susac syndrome (dated by TCRdb to between 2019 and 2020). The study in broad terms: The study used repertoire sequencing to test whether antigen drove CD8+ T cell activation and differentiation in Susac syndrome. CD8+ T cell repertoire clonality was compared between some 13 healthy donors, approximately 14 Susac syndrome patients and around 16 multiple sclerosis patients.

RNA was extracted with the RNeasy kit and about 0.5 to 1 ug was reverse transcribed using random hexamers. TCR beta CDR3 regions were amplified with the immunoSEQ multiplex PCR assay covering 54 Vbeta and 13 Jbeta segments. PCR amplification bias was corrected by using a synthetic template baseline for primer optimization and computational correction. In the paper's pipeline: Only productive sequences were kept, with reads annotated to V, D and J genes according to IMGT and analyzed in immunoSEQ Analyzer. Clonality was computed as one minus Shannon entropy normalized by log2 of the number of productive unique sequences. Public and private clones were assessed among the 100 most prevalent clones of each patient and control. Clones were defined as Susac-specific if absent from the healthy and MS cohorts, from roughly 1,100 published viral clones and from other ImmuneACCESS disease sequences. In-frame beta chains were kept once TCRdb had trimmed the public reads at Q25 with fastp and called clones with MiXCR. One record per CDR3 amino acid sequence lists the most common genes and DNA. TCRdb's processing, not the authors' own work, is the source of the V and J calls. Counted in this sample were some 150,000 distinct CDR3 sequences; around 95% of them appeared once. The ten largest clones take up around 0.15% of the sample.

Peripheral blood CD8+ and CD4+ T cells from healthy donors, Susac syndrome patients and multiple sclerosis patients were profiled using high-throughput TCR beta sequencing. The multiple sclerosis controls were treatment-naive patients whose relapsing-remitting disease, either stable or active, fulfilled the revised McDonald criteria. Bulk CD8+ and CD4+ T cells were purified magnetically by negative isolation, whereas CD8+ TEMRA cells were enriched by FACS. Blood was collected in EDTA tubes and processed within 24 hours, with PBMCs isolated through density gradient centrifugation. PBMCs intended for TCR sequencing were cryopreserved in liquid nitrogen and thawed later in a water bath at 37 degrees C. The sorted or isolated CD4+, CD8+ and CD8+ TEMRA cells had a purity of 90% or higher. What the research found in general, with its limitations: The study acknowledged that relatively few individuals were included in the TCR sequencing and HLA analysis.

Comment on this clonotype: Its antigen is not yet known. One base away there is no much larger clone; base qualities are not given.

V is pared back by 3 bases and J by 4 bases, with 15 bases lying between the germline termini. The CDR3, from cysteine to phenylalanine, totals 14 residues. Only the CDR3 DNA is retained, 42 bases long and in frame from the first base. For CDR1 and CDR2, the germline V gene (reference sequence) lists DFQATT and SNEGSKA. In this chain, TRBV20-1 is recombined with TRBJ2-5, with the D gene not confidently named. This clonotype was obtained from a human donor with multiple sclerosis. What was sequenced was CD8+ T cells from PBMCs. DNA sequence: TGCAGTGCTAGGGGTAGTCTGGCATCAGAGACCCAGTACTTC. This codes for CSARGSLASETQYF.